In its sample, the clone carrying this T cell receptor (beta chain) ranks as medium-sized. The CDR3 runs 13 residues. Germline V gives CDR1 SNHLY, CDR2 FYNNEI. The J segment lost 3 bases and the V segment lost 7 bases, leaving 4 bases of the junction unmatched. Cells stained for CD3, CD4, CD8, CD45RA, CD27 and viability were sorted into four CD45RA/CD27 subsets. The data were taken from a study of naive and memory T cell subsets. The beta constant-region primer was an equimolar mix of two oligonucleotides covering TRBC1 and TRBC2. TCRdb passed the UMI-ligation and nested PCR reads through MiXCR, listing each CDR3 protein once. The sample lists about 21,000 distinct CDR3 sequences, approximately 9.9% seen once, with 15% to 20% in the top ten.

This clonotype was sampled from a human donor in good health. Input material: central memory CD8+ T cells from blood. The rearrangement joins TRBV2 to TRBJ2-7; 9 bases agree with TRBD2. This chain's CDR3 is CASTGTSSYEQYF. In DNA form, the CDR3 reads TGTGCCAGCACCGGGACTAGCAGCTACGAGCAGTACTTC.